The 22 T cell receptor beta chains in this list originate from one sample, sequenced in a study of T-cell reconstitution after alpha-beta-depleted transplantation in children (dated by TCRdb to 2016 to 2017). Library preparation used PCR. The sequencer was an Illumina HiSeq 2500. TCR libraries were prepared with molecular barcoding, using unique molecular identifiers to normalize TCRbeta repertoire quantification. In TCRdb, the public reads were trimmed at Q25 with fastp and aligned with MiXCR, with productive beta chains retained. CDR3 protein duplicates are merged, each entry listing the most common genes and DNA. The table for this sample lists 500,000 or so distinct CDR3 sequences; approximately 30% of them were counted only once. In total, the top ten clones hold 2% to 3% of the sample. The sequencing used PBMCs from the stem cell graft donor, collected from the stem cell graft. The receptor set was obtained from a human donor who donated a stem cell graft to a child with aplastic anemia.

This clonotype was seen a few times. The V and J genes are TRBV12-3 or TRBV12-4 and TRBJ1-1; no clear D. V lost 5 bases and J 7 bases, leaving 14 bases between the germline ends. The CDR3 has 13 amino acids. The CDR3 loop reads CASSPLGRNEAFF. CDR3 in DNA: TGTGCCAGCAGTCCTCTAGGAAGGAATGAAGCTTTCTTT.

The chain recombines TRBV15 with TRBJ2-5; D remains unclear. CDR3 length: 16 residues. V lost 7 bases and J lost 0, with 18 bases in between. Germline CDR1 LNHNV, CDR2 YYDKDF (reference sequence). CDR3 sequence reads: CATNPMVKGNQETQYF. The CDR3 nucleotides are TGTGCCACCAACCCTATGGTGAAGGGCAACCAAGAGACCCAGTACTTC.

The V and J genes are TRBV18 and TRBJ1-1; TRBD1 might be the D (5 bases). Germline CDR1 KGHSH, CDR2 LQKENI. Trimming took off 0 bases at V and 6 bases at J, with 11 bases between the two ends. The CDR3 length is 14 residues. CDR3 residues: CASSPPLEGAEAFF. CDR3 in DNA: TGTGCCAGCTCACCACCCTTGGAAGGGGCTGAAGCTTTCTTT.

The CDR3 sequence is CASSHASGTGTYEQYF. Written as DNA, the CDR3 is TGCGCCAGCAGCCACGCAAGTGGGACAGGGACCTACGAGCAGTACTTC. V usage is TRBV4-1 and J usage is TRBJ2-7, with 9 positions matching TRBD1. The CDR3 has 16 amino acids. Germline V gene sequence: CDR1 MGHRA, CDR2 YSYEKL. Trimming removed 3 bases from V and 2 bases from J; junction bases left unmatched: 8.

V is TRBV24-1 and J is TRBJ2-1, with TRBD2 identical over 7 bases. Germline CDR1 reads KGHDR; CDR2 reads SFDVKD. CDR3 size: 14 residues. V dropped 5 bases and J dropped 5; count of bases not matched to a gene: 5. CDR3: CATSASGGNNEQFF. The CDR3 nucleotides read TGTGCCACCAGTGCTAGCGGAGGGAACAATGAGCAGTTCTTC.

The rearrangement joins TRBV29-1 to TRBJ1-5; TRBD1 aligns across 7 bases. The V gene end was trimmed by 4 bases and the J gene end by 4 bases; junction bases not matched to a gene: 1. The CDR3 loop spans 12 amino acids. The germline V gene encodes CDR1 SQVTM and CDR2 ANQGSEA. This CDR3 reads CSVGGQNQPQHF. The CDR3 nucleotides are TGCAGCGTTGGGGGACAGAATCAGCCCCAGCATTTT.

This clonotype has a count of ten or more. V and J are TRBV5-1 and TRBJ2-7; no reliable D call. V dropped 0 bases and J dropped 1 base, with 5 bases sitting between them. This CDR3 comprises 13 residues. Germline V gene sequence: CDR1 SGHRS, CDR2 YFSETQ. The CDR3 region is CASSLDGSYEQYF. The CDR3 DNA sequence: TGCGCCAGCAGCTTGGATGGTTCCTACGAGCAGTACTTC.

This clonotype was seen a few times. This chain connects TRBV29-1 to TRBJ2-7, with 11 positions matching TRBD1. The CDR3 is 13 amino acids. CDR1 and CDR2 (germline): SQVTM, ANQGSEA. V lost 6 bases and J lost 4; bases outside the gene matches: 5. DNA of the CDR3: TGCAGCGTCTCCCGGGACAGGGGGTACGAGCAGTACTTC. Encoded protein: CSVSRDRGYEQYF.

CDR3 loop: CASSQDPVWGEGYTF. CDR3 in DNA: TGCGCCAGCAGCCAAGATCCGGTCTGGGGTGAGGGCTACACCTTC. The rearrangement uses TRBV4-1 and TRBJ1-2; D not resolved. Germline V gives CDR1 MGHRA, CDR2 YSYEKL. CDR3 length: 15 residues. V dropped 0 bases and J dropped 8 bases, with 16 bases sitting between them.

The chain carries TRBV7-8 and TRBJ1-1, with TRBD1 as a possible D gene (5 bases). The V and J ends lost 5 bases and 4 bases respectively, with 20 bases between them. The germline gives CDR1 SGHVS, CDR2 FQNEAQ. This CDR3 spans 16 amino acids. DNA for the CDR3: TGTGCCAGCAGCCCAAGAGACCCTAAAAGGGGCACTGAAGCTTTCTTT. Amino acids: CASSPRDPKRGTEAFF.

This clonotype showed up just a few times. V is TRBV4-3 and J is TRBJ2-1; tentatively, D is TRBD2 (6 bases). Trimming took 0 bases from V and 4 from J, leaving 13 bases between them. This CDR3 is 16 amino acids long. Germline lookup yields CDR1 LGHNA and CDR2 YSLEER. CDR3 nucleotide sequence: TGCGCCAGCAGCCAAGATCTCGCGGGATCATACAATGAGCAGTTCTTC. Translated: CASSQDLAGSYNEQFF.

This clonotype has more than one count but fewer than ten. The junction shows a germline mismatch at one end, possibly a read error. J is TRBJ2-1 and V is TRBV7-3; TRBD1 or TRBD2 may be the D gene (5 bases each). The V gene's germline CDR1 is SGHTA and CDR2 FQGTGA. This CDR3 is 15 amino acids long. The CDR3 DNA follows: TGTGCCAGCAGCCCTGACAGAGGGTCCTTCAATGAGCAGTTCTTC. The encoded protein is CASSPDRGSFNEQFF.

In its sample, this clonotype was seen many times. The rearrangement joins TRBV6-5 to TRBJ2-1, with 7 positions matching TRBD2. Unmatched junction bases numbered 1, after V lost 2 bases and J lost 0 bases. Germline V gene lookup returns CDR1 MNHEY and CDR2 SVGAGI. The CDR3 spans 15 residues. This CDR3 reads CASSYGGSSYNEQFF. The CDR3 nucleotides read TGTGCCAGCAGTTACGGCGGGAGCTCCTACAATGAGCAGTTCTTC.

This clonotype turned up a few times. CDR3 sequence (DNA): TGTGCCAGCAGAATCGTCGGGCGACTCTATGGCTACACCTTC. Protein product: CASRIVGRLYGYTF. The genes are TRBV12-3 or TRBV12-4 and TRBJ1-2, with D uncertain. The germline V and J ends were trimmed by 6 bases and 4 bases, with 15 bases remaining between them. The CDR3 extends over 14 amino acids.

The chain combines TRBV6-1 with TRBJ1-5; the match to TRBD1 covers 7 bases. The junction had 5 bases not matched to a gene; V was cut back by 4 bases and J by 2 bases. Per the germline V gene, CDR1 is MNHNS and CDR2 is SASEGT. This CDR3 is 15 amino acids long. CDR3 in DNA: TGTGCCAGCAGTGGGCAGGGGGGGGGCAATCAGCCCCAGCATTTT. This codes for CASSGQGGGNQPQHF.

This chain links TRBV5-1 with TRBJ2-3; no clear D gene. The germline gives CDR1 SGHRS, CDR2 YFSETQ. V shed 3 bases and J shed 6 bases, with 8 bases lying between them. The CDR3 covers 12 residues. The CDR3 bases are TGCGCCAGCAGCTGGCAAGGTGATACGCAGTATTTT. It translates to CASSWQGDTQYF.

The chain employs TRBV6-2 or TRBV6-3 and TRBJ2-5; tentatively, D is TRBD1 (6 bases). The CDR3 consists of 13 residues. Per the germline V gene, CDR1 is MNHEY and CDR2 is SVGEGT. The V end was cut by 6 bases, the J end by 5 bases, with 13 bases between. The CDR3 nucleotides are TGTGCCAGCAGCGACAGGTTCGGGGAGACCCAGTACTTC. Protein: CASSDRFGETQYF.

The gene calls are TRBV29-1 and TRBJ1-1; 7 bases agree with TRBD1. V lost 6 bases, J lost 4 bases, and 11 bases stayed unmatched. The CDR3 is 14 amino acids. The germline gives CDR1 SQVTM, CDR2 ANQGSEA. Written as DNA, the CDR3 is TGCAGCGTGAAAAACAGGGGTTCAGTCACTGAAGCTTTCTTT. The encoded protein is CSVKNRGSVTEAFF. Filled out from reference TRBV29-1 and TRBJ1-1, the complete variable domain reads SAVISQKPSRDICQRGTSLTIQCQVDSQVTMMFWYRQQPGQSLTLIATANQGSEATYESGFVIDKFPISRPNLTFSTLTVSNMSPEDSSIYLCSVKNRGSVTEAFFGQGTRLTVV.

This chain connects TRBV27 to TRBJ2-5; 9 bases fit TRBD1. The CDR3 runs to 15 residues. V dropped 6 bases and J dropped 1; count of bases not matched to a gene: 6. The germline gives CDR1 MNHEY, CDR2 SMNVEV (reference sequence). CDR3 amino acids: CASRRDRGVQETQYF. The CDR3 DNA is TGTGCCAGCAGGCGAGACAGGGGGGTCCAAGAGACCCAGTACTTC.

The CDR3 DNA sequence: TGCGCCAGCAGCCTCATGGTCGGGGCCTCTGAGCGAAACACCATATATTTT. Translated, it gives CASSLMVGASERNTIYF. The chain combines TRBV5-1 with TRBJ1-3; tentatively, D is TRBD1 (5 bases). V shed 4 bases and J shed 5 bases, with 22 bases lying between them. This CDR3 spans 17 amino acids. Germline V CDR1 and CDR2: SGHRS, YFSETQ.

The chain recombines TRBV5-6 with TRBJ1-6; D is unclear. The CDR3 is made up of 15 amino acids. Looked up from germline, CDR1 is SGHDT and CDR2 is YYEEEE. Trimming left V 4 bases short and J 7 bases short, with 15 bases between. Here the CDR3 DNA reads TGTGCCAGCAGCCTACCGGGCCCGGCGAATTCACCCCTCCACTTT. Translation: CASSLPGPANSPLHF.

This clonotype was counted between two and nine times. J is TRBJ2-5 and V is TRBV27, with D uncertain. Germline CDR1 and CDR2: MNHEY and SMNVEV (reference sequence). The CDR3 length is 14 residues. Trimming took 5 bases from V and 2 from J, leaving 12 bases between them. The CDR3 spells CASSPRQLQETQYF. CDR3 in DNA: TGTGCCAGCAGTCCGAGACAACTACAAGAGACCCAGTACTTC.